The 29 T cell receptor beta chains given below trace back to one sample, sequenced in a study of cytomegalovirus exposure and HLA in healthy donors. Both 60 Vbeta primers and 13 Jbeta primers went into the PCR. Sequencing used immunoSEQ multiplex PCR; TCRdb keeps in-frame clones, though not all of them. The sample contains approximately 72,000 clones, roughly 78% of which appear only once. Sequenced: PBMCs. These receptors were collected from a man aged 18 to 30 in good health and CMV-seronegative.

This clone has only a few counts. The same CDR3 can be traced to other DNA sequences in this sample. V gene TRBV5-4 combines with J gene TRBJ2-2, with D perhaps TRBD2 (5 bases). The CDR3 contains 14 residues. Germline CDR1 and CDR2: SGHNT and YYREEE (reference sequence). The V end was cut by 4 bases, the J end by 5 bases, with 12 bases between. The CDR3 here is CASSPRTGTGELFF. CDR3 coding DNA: TGTGCCAGCAGCCCGCGAACGGGAACCGGGGAGCTGTTTTTT.

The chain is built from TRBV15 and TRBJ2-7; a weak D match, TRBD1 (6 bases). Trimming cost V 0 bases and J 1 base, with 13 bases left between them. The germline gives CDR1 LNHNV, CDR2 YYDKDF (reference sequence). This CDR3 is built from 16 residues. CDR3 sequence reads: CATSRERAGASYEQYF. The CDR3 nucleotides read TGTGCCACCAGCAGAGAAAGAGCAGGGGCTTCCTACGAGCAGTACTTC.

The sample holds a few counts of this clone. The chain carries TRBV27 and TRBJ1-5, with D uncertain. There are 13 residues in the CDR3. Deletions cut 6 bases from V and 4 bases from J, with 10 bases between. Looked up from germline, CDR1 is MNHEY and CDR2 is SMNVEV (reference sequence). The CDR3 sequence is CASRGSGNQPQHF. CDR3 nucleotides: TGTGCCAGCAGGGGTAGCGGGAATCAGCCCCAGCATTTT.

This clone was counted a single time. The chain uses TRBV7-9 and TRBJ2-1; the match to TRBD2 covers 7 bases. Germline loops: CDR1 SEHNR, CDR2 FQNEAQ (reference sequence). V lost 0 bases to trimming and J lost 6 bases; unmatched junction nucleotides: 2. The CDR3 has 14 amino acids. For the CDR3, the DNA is TGTGCCAGCAGCTTAGCGGGAGGGCCCAATGAGCAGTTCTTC. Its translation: CASSLAGGPNEQFF.

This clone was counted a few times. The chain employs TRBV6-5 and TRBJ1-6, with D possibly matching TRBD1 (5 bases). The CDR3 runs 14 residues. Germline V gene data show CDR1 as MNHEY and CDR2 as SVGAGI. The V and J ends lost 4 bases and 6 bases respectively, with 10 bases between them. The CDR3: CASSSDSLNSPLHF. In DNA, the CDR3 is TGTGCCAGCAGTTCTGACAGCCTTAATTCACCCCTCCACTTT.

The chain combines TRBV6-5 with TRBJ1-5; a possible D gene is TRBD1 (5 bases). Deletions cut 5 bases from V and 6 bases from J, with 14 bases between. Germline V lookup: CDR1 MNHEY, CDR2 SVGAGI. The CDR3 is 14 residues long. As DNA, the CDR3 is TGTGCCAGCAGTGAAGGCCAGGGCGGTCAGCCCCAGCATTTT. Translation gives CASSEGQGGQPQHF.

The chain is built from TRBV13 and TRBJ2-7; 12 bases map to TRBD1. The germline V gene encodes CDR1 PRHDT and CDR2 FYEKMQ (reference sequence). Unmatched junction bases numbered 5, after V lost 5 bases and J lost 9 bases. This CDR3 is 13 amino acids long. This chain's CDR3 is CASSPGQGAGQYF. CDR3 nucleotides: TGTGCCAGCAGCCCGGGACAGGGGGCTGGGCAGTACTTC.

CDR3 region: CASSQDPPGGQETQYF. DNA of the CDR3: TGCGCCAGCAGCCAAGATCCCCCAGGGGGCCAAGAGACCCAGTACTTC. The genes are TRBV4-3 and TRBJ2-5; 7 nucleotides align to TRBD1. After removal of 0 bases from V and 1 base from J, the junction contained 5 bases not matched to a gene. This CDR3 has 16 amino acids. CDR1 LGHNA and CDR2 YSLEER come from the germline V gene.

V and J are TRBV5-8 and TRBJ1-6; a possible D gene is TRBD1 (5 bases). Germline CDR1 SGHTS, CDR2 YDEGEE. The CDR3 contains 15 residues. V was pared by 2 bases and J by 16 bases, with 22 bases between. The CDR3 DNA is TGTGCCAGCAGCTTTTTCCCCCTCGACAGCGCTCCTCTCCACTTT. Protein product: CASSFFPLDSAPLHF.

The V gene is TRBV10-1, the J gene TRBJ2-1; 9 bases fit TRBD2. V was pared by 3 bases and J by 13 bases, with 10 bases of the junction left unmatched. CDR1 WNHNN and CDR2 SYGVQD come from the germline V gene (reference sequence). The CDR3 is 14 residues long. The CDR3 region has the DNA TGCGCCAGCAGTGATCAGCGGGGGGTCGGGCATCAGTTCTTC. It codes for CASSDQRGVGHQFF.

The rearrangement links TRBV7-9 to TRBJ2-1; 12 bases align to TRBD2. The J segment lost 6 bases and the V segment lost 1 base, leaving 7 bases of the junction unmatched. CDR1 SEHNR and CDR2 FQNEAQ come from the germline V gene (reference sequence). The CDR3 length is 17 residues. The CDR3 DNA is TGTGCCAGCAGCTTAGTCCCGACTAGCGGGAGAGGCAATGAGCAGTTCTTC. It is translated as CASSLVPTSGRGNEQFF. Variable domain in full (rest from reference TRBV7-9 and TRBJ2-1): DTGVSQNPRHKITKRGQNVTFRCDPISEHNRLYWYRQTLGQGPEFLTYFQNEAQLEKSRLLSDRFSAERPKGSFSTLEIQRTEQGDSAMYLCASSLVPTSGRGNEQFFGPGTRLTVL.

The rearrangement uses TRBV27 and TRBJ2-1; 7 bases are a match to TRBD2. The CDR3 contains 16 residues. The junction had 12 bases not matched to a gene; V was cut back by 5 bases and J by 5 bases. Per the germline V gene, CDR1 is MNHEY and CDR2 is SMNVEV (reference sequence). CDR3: CASSPWSLALNNEQFF. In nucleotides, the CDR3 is TGTGCCAGCAGTCCGTGGTCACTAGCGCTCAACAATGAGCAGTTCTTC.

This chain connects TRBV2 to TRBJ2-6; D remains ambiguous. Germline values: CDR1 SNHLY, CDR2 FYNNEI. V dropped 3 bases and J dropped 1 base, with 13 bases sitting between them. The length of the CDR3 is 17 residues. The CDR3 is CASSDLGSRSGANVLTF. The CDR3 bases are TGTGCCAGCAGTGATCTAGGTTCTAGGTCTGGGGCCAACGTCCTGACTTTC. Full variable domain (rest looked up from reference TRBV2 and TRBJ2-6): EPEVTQTPSHQVTQMGQEVILRCVPISNHLYFYWYRQILGQKVEFLVSFYNNEISEKSEIFDDQFSVERPDGSNFTLKIRSTKLEDSAMYFCASSDLGSRSGANVLTFGAGSRLTVL.

CDR3 in amino acids: CAWKADRGLSEAFF. The CDR3 DNA reads as TGTGCCTGGAAGGCGGACAGGGGGCTTTCTGAAGCTTTCTTT. This chain connects TRBV30 to TRBJ1-1, with 11 positions matching TRBD1. Germline trimming cut 4 bases from V and 6 bases from J; bases unmatched to any gene: 7. Germline CDR1 reads GTSNPN; CDR2 reads SVGIG (reference sequence). The CDR3 sequence is 14 residues long.

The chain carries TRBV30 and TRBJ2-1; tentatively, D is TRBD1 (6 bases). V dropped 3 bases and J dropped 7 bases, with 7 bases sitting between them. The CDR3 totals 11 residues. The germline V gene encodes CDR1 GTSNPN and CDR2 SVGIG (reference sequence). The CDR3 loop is CAWSRGNEQFF. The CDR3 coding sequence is TGTGCCTGGAGCAGGGGTAATGAGCAGTTCTTC.

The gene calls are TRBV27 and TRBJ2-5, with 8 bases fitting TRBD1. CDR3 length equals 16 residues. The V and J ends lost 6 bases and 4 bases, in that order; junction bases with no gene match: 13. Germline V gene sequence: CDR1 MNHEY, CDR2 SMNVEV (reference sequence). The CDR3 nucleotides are TGTGCCAGCAGGAGGCTAAGCCGACAGGGGCCAGAGACCCAGTACTTC. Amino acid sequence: CASRRLSRQGPETQYF.

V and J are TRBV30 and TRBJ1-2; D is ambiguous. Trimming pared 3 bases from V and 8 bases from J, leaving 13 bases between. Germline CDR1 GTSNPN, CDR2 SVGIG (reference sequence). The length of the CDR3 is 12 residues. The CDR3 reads CAWRAASAGYTF. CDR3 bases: TGTGCCTGGAGAGCGGCGTCCGCGGGCTACACCTTC.

CDR3 loop: CASSQGSGLGYTF. The CDR3 region has the DNA TGTGCCAGCAGCCAGGGTTCTGGCTTGGGCTACACCTTC. The rearrangement joins TRBV5-6 to TRBJ1-2; D possibly corresponds to TRBD1 (5 bases). Germline V gene sequence: CDR1 SGHDT, CDR2 YYEEEE. Trimming cost V 4 bases and J 8 bases, with 15 bases left between them. The length of the CDR3 is 13 residues.

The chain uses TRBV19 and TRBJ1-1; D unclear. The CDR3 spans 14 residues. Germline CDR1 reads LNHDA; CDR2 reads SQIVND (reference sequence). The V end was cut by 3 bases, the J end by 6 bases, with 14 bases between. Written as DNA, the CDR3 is TGTGCCAGTAGTATGAAGAGGGTGGGCGCTGAAGCTTTCTTT. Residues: CASSMKRVGAEAFF.

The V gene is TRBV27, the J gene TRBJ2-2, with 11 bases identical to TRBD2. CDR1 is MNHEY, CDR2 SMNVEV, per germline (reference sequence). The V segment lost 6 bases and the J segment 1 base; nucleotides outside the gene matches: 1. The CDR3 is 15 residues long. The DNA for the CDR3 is TGTGCCAGCAGGCTAGCGGGAGGGAACACCGGGGAGCTGTTTTTT. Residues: CASRLAGGNTGELFF.

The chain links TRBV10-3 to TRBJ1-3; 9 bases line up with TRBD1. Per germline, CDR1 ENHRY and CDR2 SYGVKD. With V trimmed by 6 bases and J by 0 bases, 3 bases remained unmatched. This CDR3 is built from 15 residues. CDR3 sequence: CAIRGQGDSGNTIYF. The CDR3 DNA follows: TGTGCCATCAGGGGACAGGGCGACTCTGGAAACACCATATATTTT.

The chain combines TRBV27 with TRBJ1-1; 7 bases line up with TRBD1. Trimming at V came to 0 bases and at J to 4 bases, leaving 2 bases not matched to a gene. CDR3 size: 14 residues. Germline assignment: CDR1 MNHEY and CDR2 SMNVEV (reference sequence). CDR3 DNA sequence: TGTGCCAGCAGTTTATCGGGACAGACCACTGAAGCTTTCTTT. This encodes CASSLSGQTTEAFF.

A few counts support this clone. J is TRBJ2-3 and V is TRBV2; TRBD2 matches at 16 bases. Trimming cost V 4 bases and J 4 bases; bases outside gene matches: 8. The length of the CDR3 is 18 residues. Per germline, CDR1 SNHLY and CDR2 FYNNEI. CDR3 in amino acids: CASSGGTSGRAPPDTQYF. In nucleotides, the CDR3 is TGTGCCAGCAGTGGGGGGACTAGCGGGAGGGCCCCCCCAGATACGCAGTATTTT. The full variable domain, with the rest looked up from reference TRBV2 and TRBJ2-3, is EPEVTQTPSHQVTQMGQEVILRCVPISNHLYFYWYRQILGQKVEFLVSFYNNEISEKSEIFDDQFSVERPDGSNFTLKIRSTKLEDSAMYFCASSGGTSGRAPPDTQYFGPGTRLTVL.

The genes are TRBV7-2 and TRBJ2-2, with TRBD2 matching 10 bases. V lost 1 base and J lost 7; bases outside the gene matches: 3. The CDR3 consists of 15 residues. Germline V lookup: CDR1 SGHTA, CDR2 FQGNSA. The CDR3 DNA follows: TGTGCCAGCAGCTTAGTAACTAGCGGGGTCGGGGAGCTGTTTTTT. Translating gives CASSLVTSGVGELFF. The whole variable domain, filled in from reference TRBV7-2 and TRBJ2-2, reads GAGVSQSPSNKVTEKGKDVELRCDPISGHTALYWYRQSLGQGLEFLIYFQGNSAPDKSGLPSDRFSAERTGGSVSTLTIQRTQQEDSAVYLCASSLVTSGVGELFFGEGSRLTVL.

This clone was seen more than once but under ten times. This CDR3 is CASTNPLQGSDGYTF. The CDR3 DNA follows: TGTGCCAGTACCAACCCCCTACAGGGGTCAGATGGCTACACCTTC. The V call is TRBV19, the J call TRBJ1-2; 7 nucleotides align to TRBD1. Germline V gene lookup returns CDR1 LNHDA and CDR2 SQIVND (reference sequence). The CDR3 has 15 amino acids. J gave up 6 bases and V 7 bases, and 14 bases lay outside the gene matches.

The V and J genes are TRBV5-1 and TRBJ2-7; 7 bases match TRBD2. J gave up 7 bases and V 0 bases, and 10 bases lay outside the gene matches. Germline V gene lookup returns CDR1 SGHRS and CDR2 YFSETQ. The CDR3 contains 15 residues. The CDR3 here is CASSLATSVIWEQYF. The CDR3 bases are TGCGCCAGCAGCTTGGCCACTAGCGTCATATGGGAGCAGTACTTC.

CDR3 bases: TGTGCCAGTATTAAAAAGCGGGAGGGGGGCTACAATGAGCAGTTCTTC. Translated, it gives CASIKKREGGYNEQFF. The chain carries TRBV19 and TRBJ2-1, with 10 bases aligning to TRBD2. Germline assignment: CDR1 LNHDA and CDR2 SQIVND (reference sequence). The CDR3 contains 16 residues. Unmatched junction bases numbered 9, after V lost 7 bases and J lost 3 bases.

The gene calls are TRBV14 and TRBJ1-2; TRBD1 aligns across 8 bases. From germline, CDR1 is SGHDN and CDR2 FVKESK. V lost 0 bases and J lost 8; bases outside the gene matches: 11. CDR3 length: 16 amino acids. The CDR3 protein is CASSQEWGQGAMGYTF. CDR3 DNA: TGTGCCAGCAGCCAAGAATGGGGGCAGGGGGCGATGGGCTACACCTTC.

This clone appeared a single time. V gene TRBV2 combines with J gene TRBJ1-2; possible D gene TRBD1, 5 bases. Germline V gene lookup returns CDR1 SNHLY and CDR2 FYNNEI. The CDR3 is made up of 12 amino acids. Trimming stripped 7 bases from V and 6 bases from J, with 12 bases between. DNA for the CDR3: TGTGCCAGCAAAGGCAGGGTGGATGGCTACACCTTC. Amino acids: CASKGRVDGYTF.